These T cell receptor beta chains were read from a single sample in a study of cytomegalovirus exposure and HLA in healthy donors. Here immunoSEQ multiplex PCR was the method, and the copy in TCRdb shows in-frame clones only, minus some. This table holds about 120,000 clones, roughly 80% found once. Input material: PBMCs. All receptors derive from a man in his sixties in good health and CMV-seropositive. Both conserved end residues are part of each CDR3. Fields, in order: CDR3 length, J gene, D gene, V gene, clone size, CDR3 DNA, CDR3 protein. D genes are given only for firm matches. Size is stated for part of the rows, as once, few or many counts, or as a class when the clone is expanded.

14,TRBJ1-2,NA,TRBV6-1,NA,TGTGCCAGCAGTGAATATAGAGGGGGACGAGGCTACACCTTC,CASSEYRGGRGYTF
15,TRBJ1-6,TRBD1,TRBV7-9,NA,TGTGCCAGCAGCCTTACAGGGGGTGGACGTTCACCCCTCCACTTT,CASSLTGGGRSPLHF
12,TRBJ1-2,NA,TRBV6-1,NA,TGTGCCAGCAGCGATCGGGGTGCGGACTACACCTTC,CASSDRGADYTF
14,TRBJ1-1,NA,TRBV5-6,NA,TGTGCCAGCAGCTTGGCACCGCCTGAGACTGAAGCTTTCTTT,CASSLAPPETEAFF
12,TRBJ1-2,NA,TRBV11-2,NA,TGTGCCAGCAGCTTAGAAGGGGATGGCTACACCTTC,CASSLEGDGYTF
14,TRBJ1-4,TRBD1,TRBV11-2,NA,TGTGCCAGCAGCTTAACAGGGGGCAGGGAAAAACTGTTTTTT,CASSLTGGREKLFF
17,TRBJ2-1,TRBD2,TRBV28,NA,TGTGCCAGCAGTTCCTCGACTAGCGGCTTGGGGTACAATGAGCAGTTCTTC,CASSSSTSGLGYNEQFF
14,TRBJ1-6,NA,TRBV4-2,NA,TGTGCCAGCAGCGCCCCGGGCGGGAATTCACCCCTCCACTTT,CASSAPGGNSPLHF
15,TRBJ1-4,NA,TRBV4-1,NA,TGCGCCAGCAGCCTCGAGGCTAGGCTCAATGAAAAACTGTTTTTT,CASSLEARLNEKLFF
14,TRBJ1-1,NA,TRBV11-2,NA,TGTGCCAGCAGCTTAGATCACGGGGGAGCTGAAGCTTTCTTT,CASSLDHGGAEAFF
15,TRBJ2-7,NA,TRBV18,NA,TGTGCCAGCTCACCCACCCCGGGAGGGGGCGACGAGCAGTACTTC,CASSPTPGGGDEQYF
14,TRBJ1-1,NA,TRBV28,NA,TGTGCCAGCAGTGGTGGACAGCCGAGCACTGAAGCTTTCTTT,CASSGGQPSTEAFF
15,TRBJ1-5,NA,TRBV19,NA,TGTGCCAGTAGTATGATAACGGACAGACGCCAGCCCCAGCATTTT,CASSMITDRRQPQHF
16,TRBJ2-1,TRBD1,TRBV5-4,NA,TGTGCCAGCAGCTTATTGACAGGGAGCTCCTACAATGAGCAGTTCTTC,CASSLLTGSSYNEQFF
14,TRBJ1-5,NA,TRBV18,NA,TGTGCCAGCTCACCTGGGGGCCAGGGGCAGCCCCAGCATTTT,CASSPGGQGQPQHF
16,TRBJ2-4,TRBD2,TRBV2,NA,TGTGCCAGCACCGGGACTAGCGGGAGCGCCAAAAACATTCAGTACTTC,CASTGTSGSAKNIQYF
15,TRBJ2-5,TRBD1,TRBV11-2,NA,TGTGCCAGCAGCTTGGGGACAGGGTATGAAGAGACCCAGTACTTC,CASSLGTGYEETQYF
14,TRBJ2-7,NA,TRBV4-1,NA,TGCGCCAGCAGTCCACAGGCGACAAACTACGAGCAGTACTTC,CASSPQATNYEQYF
15,TRBJ2-1,TRBD2,TRBV7-2,NA,TGTGCCAGCAGCTACGTGAGCGGGGGCTACAATGAGCAGTTCTTC,CASSYVSGGYNEQFF
15,TRBJ1-4,NA,TRBV6-5,NA,TGTGCCAGCAGTTCGCCAGGGAGGGGGTATGAAAAACTGTTTTTT,CASSSPGRGYEKLFF
13,TRBJ2-7,NA,TRBV6-5,NA,TGTGCCTCACAGAAGCTGAGCTCCTACGAGCAGTACTTC,CASQKLSSYEQYF
15,TRBJ1-4,NA,TRBV14,NA,TGTGCCAGCAGCGGTAGACAGTCTCTCGAGCGAAAACTGTTTTTT,CASSGRQSLERKLFF
15,TRBJ1-4,TRBD1,TRBV5-1,NA,TGCGCCAGCAGCTTGGAACAGGGGCCTAATGAAAAACTGTTTTTT,CASSLEQGPNEKLFF
17,TRBJ2-5,TRBD2,TRBV7-6,NA,TGTGCCAGCAGCTCCTATCTAGCGGGATCGGGACAGGAGACCCAGTACTTC,CASSSYLAGSGQETQYF
14,TRBJ2-7,TRBD1,TRBV5-1,NA,TGCGCCAGCAGCTCGGGACAGGGAATCTACGAGCAGTACTTC,CASSSGQGIYEQYF
11,TRBJ2-5,NA,TRBV5-1,NA,TGCGCCAGCAGTAGCCAAGAGACCCAGTACTTC,CASSSQETQYF
13,TRBJ2-5,TRBD1,TRBV25-1,NA,TGTGCCAGCAGAGCGACAGGGTCGGAGACCCAGTACTTC,CASRATGSETQYF
14,TRBJ1-2,NA,TRBV19,NA,TGTGCCAGTAGTACCTCAGGGGCAAACTATGGCTACACCTTC,CASSTSGANYGYTF
11,TRBJ2-7,NA,TRBV5-6,NA,TGTGCCAGCAGCGGGAGAGGTGAGCAGTACTTC,CASSGRGEQYF
15,TRBJ1-2,TRBD1,TRBV29-1,NA,TGCAGCGTTTTCCGGGACAGGGGGCTCCCCTATGGCTACACCTTC,CSVFRDRGLPYGYTF
14,TRBJ2-7,NA,TRBV5-6,NA,TGTGCCAGCAGCTTTTCGGACAGAACCTACGAGCAGTACTTC,CASSFSDRTYEQYF
14,TRBJ1-2,NA,TRBV4-1,NA,TGCGCCAGCAGCCAAGACGCCAGGAACTATGGCTACACCTTC,CASSQDARNYGYTF
13,TRBJ2-1,NA,TRBV7-9,NA,TGTGCCAGCAGCTTTAGTATGAACAATGAGCAGTTCTTC,CASSFSMNNEQFF
13,TRBJ2-7,TRBD1,TRBV6-5,NA,TGTGCCAGCAACAAACAGGGGGTCTACGAGCAGTACTTC,CASNKQGVYEQYF
15,TRBJ1-2,NA,TRBV30,few,TGTGCCTGGAGTGTACTGACACTCGTATCCTATGGCTACACCTTC,CAWSVLTLVSYGYTF
18,TRBJ2-7,TRBD1,TRBV16,few,TGTGCCAGCAGCCAATCAGTCCAGGGACAGGGGGGCTCCTACGAGCAGTACTTC,CASSQSVQGQGGSYEQYF
13,TRBJ1-2,TRBD1,TRBV19,NA,TGTGCCAGTCAGGGGGCGCTTGACTGTGGCTACACCTTC,CASQGALDCGYTF
14,TRBJ1-3,NA,TRBV9,NA,TGTGCCAGCAGCGCAGGATCCTCTTCAAACACCATATATTTT,CASSAGSSSNTIYF
17,TRBJ2-3,NA,TRBV21-1,once,TGTGCCAGCAGCAGCATCTATCCGGGGGGGCCGGGAGATACGCAGTATTTT,CASSSIYPGGPGDTQYF